This T cell receptor beta chain derives from a study of blood T cell repertoires in COVID-19. V was pared by 6 bases and J by 1 base, with 6 bases of the junction left unmatched. This CDR3 spans 14 amino acids. Looked up from germline, CDR1 is KGHSH and CDR2 is LQKENI. As processed by the authors: From reference gene primer amplification, estimates of nucleated cell counts were derived. The data were produced by immunoSEQ multiplex PCR, yet TCRdb's version contains in-frame clones alone and is incomplete. The V and J calls and the clone size are those of that table, but D and trimming were determined from the DNA. The data show approximately 66,000 clones, 73% seen once.

This receptor was obtained from a man aged 60 to 75 with acute or convalescent COVID-19. Sequencing used peripheral blood. The gene calls are TRBV18 and TRBJ2-7; 7 nucleotides agree with TRBD1. The chain's CDR3 is CASSQGQISYEQYV. CDR3 sequence (DNA): TGTGCCAGCTCGCAGGGACAGATTTCCTACGAGCAGTACGTC.